These 26 T cell receptor beta chains were all obtained from the same sample, sequenced in a study of breast tumors, draining lymph nodes, adjacent tissues. MiXCR was run by TCRdb on the multiplex PCR reads, yielding one entry per CDR3 protein. This sample yields about 270,000 distinct CDR3 sequences, of which about 33% are seen a single time; roughly 1.2% belongs to the top ten. Breast cancer patients provided tissue from their axillary draining lymph nodes. Source material: axillary lymph node tissue. The receptors originated from a female donor with breast cancer. Some clones in this sample may be carry-over from other donors' samples.

This clonotype has ten or more counts. The rearrangement joins TRBV12-3 or TRBV12-4 to TRBJ2-7, with a tentative D call TRBD2 (5 bases). The CDR3 runs to 15 residues. V was pared by 3 bases and J by 0 bases, with 12 bases between. The CDR3 coding sequence is TGTGCCAGCAGTTTTGGAGGTCGGAGCTCCTACGAGCAGTACTTC. Protein sequence: CASSFGGRSSYEQYF.

The CDR3 sequence is CASSLLQGAANVLTF. The CDR3 nucleotides read TGTGCCAGCAGCTTATTACAGGGGGCGGCCAACGTCCTGACTTTC. This chain connects TRBV11-1 to TRBJ2-6, with TRBD1 matching over 9 bases. Germline CDR1 and CDR2: SGHAT and FQDESV (reference sequence). This CDR3 is built from 15 residues. Germline trimming cut 2 bases from V and 6 bases from J; bases unmatched to any gene: 2. The full variable domain, rest sourced from reference TRBV11-1 and TRBJ2-6, is EAEVAQSPRYKITEKSQAVAFWCDPISGHATLYWYRQILGQGPELLVQFQDESVVDDSQLPKDRFSAERLKGVDSTLKIQPAELGDSAMYLCASSLLQGAANVLTFGAGSRLTVL.

As to this clonotype: Being one base from a much bigger clone, this may be a read error. The chain uses TRBV19 and TRBJ2-1; possible D gene TRBD1, 6 bases. CDR3 size: 14 residues. Per the germline V gene, CDR1 is LNHDA and CDR2 is SQIVND (reference sequence). CDR3 in amino acids: CASRPGQNYKEQFF. The CDR3 DNA follows: TGTGCCAGTAGACCCGGACAGAACTACAAGGAGCAGTTCTTC.

The chain employs TRBV11-2 and TRBJ2-4; TRBD1 or TRBD2 may be the D gene (5 bases each). Germline assignment: CDR1 SGHAT and CDR2 FQNNGV. The length of the CDR3 is 17 residues. The V end was cut by 1 base, the J end by 0 bases, with 13 bases between. The CDR3 reads CASSLVRGPLAKNIQYF. As DNA, the CDR3 is TGTGCCAGCAGCTTAGTGAGGGGCCCCCTAGCCAAAAACATTCAGTACTTC. Looking up the rest from reference TRBV11-2 and TRBJ2-4 gives the full variable domain: EAGVAQSPRYKIIEKRQSVAFWCNPISGHATLYWYQQILGQGPKLLIQFQNNGVVDDSQLPKDRFSAERLKGVDSTLKIQPAKLEDSAVYLCASSLVRGPLAKNIQYFGAGTRLSVL.

Ten or more counts support this clonotype. The chain is built from TRBV5-6 and TRBJ1-5; D might be TRBD1 (5 bases). V lost 0 bases and J lost 6, with 13 bases in between. There are 15 residues in the CDR3. In germline, CDR1 is SGHDT, CDR2 YYEEEE. This CDR3 reads CASSLGAVGAQPQHF. The DNA of the CDR3 is TGTGCCAGCAGCTTGGGTGCGGTCGGGGCTCAGCCCCAGCATTTT.

There are many counts of this clonotype. This chain uses TRBV2 with TRBJ2-5; maybe TRBD2 (5 bases). The germline gives CDR1 SNHLY, CDR2 FYNNEI. Deletions cut 4 bases from V and 5 bases from J, with 5 bases between. CDR3 length: 11 amino acids. CDR3 sequence (DNA): TGTGCCAGCAGTGCGGGGGAGACCCAGTACTTC. It encodes CASSAGETQYF.

The rearrangement links TRBV3-1 to TRBJ2-3; D is uncertain. The CDR3 runs 15 residues. Germline-derived CDR1 and CDR2 are LGHDT and YNNKEL (reference sequence). V gave up 4 bases and J gave up 4 bases, with 15 bases separating them. This CDR3 reads CASSPGRLRADTQYF. Here the CDR3 DNA reads TGTGCCAGCAGCCCAGGCAGGCTCCGCGCAGATACGCAGTATTTT.

V usage is TRBV9 and J usage is TRBJ2-4; TRBD1 might be the D (6 bases). V lost 0 bases and J 1 base, leaving 11 bases between the germline ends. This CDR3 comprises 16 residues. Germline V gene data show CDR1 as SGDLS and CDR2 as YYNGEE. The CDR3 loop reads CASSVDPGAAKNIQYF. For the CDR3, the DNA is TGTGCCAGCAGCGTAGACCCAGGGGCGGCCAAAAACATTCAGTACTTC.

The J gene is TRBJ2-2, the V gene TRBV9, with 14 bases identical to TRBD2. The trim removed 3 bases at V and 7 bases at J, leaving 8 bases unmatched. The CDR3 length is 17 residues. CDR1 SGDLS and CDR2 YYNGEE come from the germline V gene. The CDR3 nucleotides are TGTGCCAGCAGCGGGCCGGGGACTAGCGGGAGTGGCGGGGAGCTGTTTTTT. Translated: CASSGPGTSGSGGELFF.

In this sample, this clonotype turned up many times. The gene calls are TRBV12-3 or TRBV12-4 and TRBJ1-5; weak D call: TRBD1 (5 bases). This CDR3 comprises 15 residues. The V end was cut by 2 bases, the J end by 2 bases, with 10 bases between. CDR3 nucleotides: TGTGCCAGCAGTTTAATCGGGACGGGCAATCAGCCCCAGCATTTT. This codes for CASSLIGTGNQPQHF.

This clonotype was detected ten times or more. The chain joins TRBV3-1 to TRBJ2-5; perhaps TRBD2 as D (6 bases). Trimming stripped 3 bases from V and 0 bases from J, with 11 bases between. This CDR3 has 15 amino acids. Germline CDR1 and CDR2: LGHDT and YNNKEL (reference sequence). CDR3 sequence reads: CASSQGRGYQETQYF. The CDR3 DNA reads TGTGCCAGCAGCCAGGGGCGGGGATACCAAGAGACCCAGTACTTC.

This clonotype came up many times. This chain uses TRBV3-1 with TRBJ2-1; a possible D gene is TRBD1 (5 bases). The CDR3 is 11 residues long. Germline V gene lookup returns CDR1 LGHDT and CDR2 YNNKEL (reference sequence). V lost 5 bases and J 10 bases, leaving 9 bases between the germline ends. CDR3 nucleotides: TGTGCCAGCAGCTTAAGGGGAGAGCAGTTCTTC. This codes for CASSLRGEQFF.

In regard to this clonotype: This clone may be a read error of a much larger clone one base away. The chain recombines TRBV5-8 with TRBJ2-7, with 8 bases identical to TRBD2. V gave up 4 bases and J gave up 5 bases; unmatched junction bases: 14. The CDR3 runs 16 residues. Germline V gene sequence: CDR1 SGHTS, CDR2 YDEGEE. DNA of the CDR3: TGTGCCAGCAGCAAATACCGACCAGCGGGAGTAAACGAGCAGTACTTC. It translates to CASSKYRPAGVNEQYF.

V and J are TRBV9 and TRBJ1-4; D gene uncertain. Germline V lookup: CDR1 SGDLS, CDR2 YYNGEE. CDR3 length equals 14 residues. Trimming stripped 0 bases from V and 0 bases from J, with 3 bases between. The chain's CDR3 is CASSVEATNEKLFF. The CDR3 coding sequence is TGTGCCAGCAGCGTAGAAGCAACTAATGAAAAACTGTTTTTT.

The chain has TRBV5-5 and TRBJ2-1; D is possibly TRBD2 (6 bases). Trimming removed 0 bases at V and 7 bases at J, with 17 bases between. CDR1 and CDR2 from the germline V gene are SGHKS and YYEKEE (reference sequence). The CDR3 covers 16 residues. CDR3 nucleotide sequence: TGTGCCAGCAGCTTGGTAGCGGCAGTTATATCGAATGAGCAGTTCTTC. Protein: CASSLVAAVISNEQFF.

This clonotype was counted many times. This rearrangement joins TRBV5-1 to TRBJ2-6; D unresolved. CDR3 size: 15 residues. Trimming cost V 2 bases and J 0 bases, with 6 bases left between them. Germline V gives CDR1 SGHRS, CDR2 YFSETQ. The CDR3, as DNA: TGCGCCAGCAGCTTAGGTTACTCTGGGGCCAACGTCCTGACTTTC. Its translation: CASSLGYSGANVLTF.

This clonotype was observed at least ten times. This chain joins TRBV20-1 and TRBJ2-3; tentative D call: TRBD2 (5 bases). V lost 5 bases to trimming and J lost 8 bases, with 26 bases between them. The CDR3 length is 16 residues. Germline V gives CDR1 DFQATT, CDR2 SNEGSKA (reference sequence). DNA for the CDR3: TGCAGTGCTTCCCCCTTTGGACTTGGTTTTAGGCCTACGCAGTATTTT. It is translated as CSASPFGLGFRPTQYF.

Note on this clonotype: It may be a read error: a sequence one base away is much more abundant. The chain is built from TRBV12-3 or TRBV12-4 and TRBJ2-1; weak D call: TRBD1 (6 bases). The CDR3 is 12 residues long. This CDR3 is CASVGAYNELFF. Written as DNA, the CDR3 is TGTGCCAGCGTGGGGGCCTACAATGAGCTGTTCTTC.

This clonotype was observed many times. V usage is TRBV29-1 and J usage is TRBJ2-5; D is undetermined. The CDR3 is 12 amino acids. Per germline, CDR1 SQVTM and CDR2 ANQGSEA. V lost 3 bases and J 5 bases, leaving 10 bases between the germline ends. The CDR3 DNA sequence: TGCAGCGTTGACGCTAGTGGGGAGACCCAGTACTTC. It encodes CSVDASGETQYF. Full variable domain (outside the CDR3, taken from reference TRBV29-1 and TRBJ2-5): SAVISQKPSRDICQRGTSLTIQCQVDSQVTMMFWYRQQPGQSLTLIATANQGSEATYESGFVIDKFPISRPNLTFSTLTVSNMSPEDSSIYLCSVDASGETQYFGPGTRLLVL.

Of note for this clonotype: The conserved final phenylalanine or tryptophan is absent from the CDR3, which likely points to a read error. No DNA is shown, since the ends of the CDR3 on it are uncertain; the CDR3 is the one TCRdb lists. The rearrangement uses TRBV2 and TRBJ2-1. Counting both end residues, the CDR3 totals 8 amino acids. From germline, CDR1 is SNHLY and CDR2 FYNNEI. The CDR3 here is CASSEAVR.

The table lists this clonotype with many counts. The V gene is TRBV5-8, the J gene TRBJ2-3; 7 bases are shared with TRBD2. Germline CDR1 SGHTS, CDR2 YDEGEE. The CDR3 has 14 amino acids. The junction had 7 bases not matched to a gene; V was cut back by 9 bases and J by 0 bases. The CDR3 nucleotides are TGTGCCACCCGAGCGGGACCAAGCACAGATACGCAGTATTTT. Its protein is CATRAGPSTDTQYF.

V gene TRBV7-2 combines with J gene TRBJ1-1; D call uncertain. The CDR3 consists of 13 residues. The ends were cut back, 5 bases at V and 1 base at J, with 8 bases in the middle. Germline loops: CDR1 SGHTA, CDR2 FQGNSA. CDR3 amino acids: CASSIPGNTEAFF. The CDR3 DNA is TGTGCCAGCAGCATTCCAGGGAACACTGAAGCTTTCTTT.

A word on this clonotype: A read error is possible here, since a much larger clone lies one base away. J is TRBJ2-2 and V is TRBV6-6; the D gene is possibly TRBD2 (5 bases). The germline V gene has CDR1 MNHNY and CDR2 SVGAGI (reference sequence). The CDR3 loop spans 16 amino acids. CDR3 coding DNA: TGTGCCAGCAGTTACCTATCGGGATTTAACACCGGGGAGCCGTTTTTT. Translation: CASSYLSGFNTGEPFF.

This clonotype has at least ten counts. The V call is TRBV20-1, the J call TRBJ2-5, with unresolved D. The CDR3 totals 14 residues. Germline loops: CDR1 DFQATT, CDR2 SNEGSKA (reference sequence). The ends were cut back, 6 bases at V and 2 bases at J, with 16 bases in the middle. As DNA, the CDR3 is TGCAGTGCAAGCCCCCCCGAGACACAAGAGACCCAGTACTTC. Translated, it gives CSASPPETQETQYF.

This clonotype was detected many times. The chain employs TRBV9 and TRBJ1-4, with D perhaps TRBD1 (5 bases). The germline V gene encodes CDR1 SGDLS and CDR2 YYNGEE. The V gene lost 1 base and the J gene lost 5 bases, with 9 bases spanning the gap. The CDR3 covers 14 residues. In DNA, the CDR3 is TGTGCCAGCAGCGTAACAGGAGCGAATGAAAAACTGTTTTTT. Translating it yields CASSVTGANEKLFF.

CDR3 DNA sequence: TGTGCCAGCAGTCCCCTGGGGGATGAGCAGTTCTTC. Its translation: CASSPLGDEQFF. The chain joins TRBV6-2 or TRBV6-3 to TRBJ2-1; the D gene could be TRBD1 or TRBD2 (5 bases each). This CDR3 region has 12 residues. Germline V lookup: CDR1 MNHEY, CDR2 SVGEGT. Trimming removed 5 bases from V and 8 bases from J, with 10 bases in between.